This TCR beta chain is from a study of T cells in Graves' hyperthyroidism and ophthalmopathy. Study as a whole: Peripheral blood was secured at the point of initial diagnosis, before any treatment. Whole-study results and caveats: Most thyroid clonotypes with frequency above 0.001 were detected in blood.

In regard to this clonotype: Its antigen is unidentified.

Amplified TCR beta CDR3 regions came from RNA transcripts. With the HTBI primer set, the TCR CDR3 went through a first round of RT-PCR. In TCRdb, the multiplex PCR reads were re-called with MiXCR into one record per CDR3 protein. Among about 610,000 distinct CDR3 sequences, around 16% were seen once, and the ten largest hold roughly 3.5%. Germline CDR1 SGHTS, CDR2 YDEGEE. This CDR3 spans 15 amino acids. The V segment lost 4 bases and the J segment 10 bases; nucleotides outside the gene matches: 11. The PBMCs had their origin in roughly 9.4 ml of fresh peripheral blood. The source material was blood. The origin of this receptor is a woman aged 40-49 years with Graves' ophthalmopathy. V usage is TRBV5-8 and J usage is TRBJ2-1; 10 nucleotides align to TRBD1. The CDR3 here is CASSKGQGRAKEQFF. CDR3 bases: TGTGCCAGCAGCAAGGGACAGGGGAGGGCGAAGGAGCAGTTCTTC.